The 23 T cell receptor beta chains below come from one sample, sequenced in a study of tumor and adjacent non-tumor tissue in lung cancer. A modified ARM-PCR protocol with three rounds of nested PCR amplified TCRbeta. One entry per CDR3 protein, called by TCRdb with MiXCR from the multiplex PCR reads. This table has approximately 65,000 distinct CDR3 sequences, about 60% appearing once. RNA was extracted from bulk tissue without any cell sorting. Sample: lung tumor tissue. Receptors were obtained from a man aged 50 to 59 with non-small cell lung cancer.

The genes are TRBV4-1 and TRBJ1-2, with D tentatively TRBD1 (5 bases). CDR3 length: 18 amino acids. CDR1 is MGHRA, CDR2 YSYEKL, per germline. The ends were cut back, 1 base at V and 1 base at J, with 19 bases in the middle. The CDR3 protein is CASSQALAIGGINYGYTF. In DNA form, the CDR3 reads TGCGCCAGCAGCCAAGCTCTAGCCATTGGGGGGATTAACTATGGCTACACCTTC.

The chain carries TRBV7-9 and TRBJ1-4; D ambiguous. V lost 6 bases and J lost 7, with 9 bases in between. Germline loops: CDR1 SEHNR, CDR2 FQNEAQ (reference sequence). The CDR3 runs 12 residues. The CDR3 is CASRLELEKLFF. CDR3 nucleotide sequence: TGTGCCAGCAGACTAGAGCTTGAAAAACTGTTTTTT.

This clonotype came up a few times. A much larger clonotype is one base distant, so this may be a read error. The gene calls are TRBV5-1 and TRBJ2-2; 9 bases line up with TRBD1. This CDR3 has 15 amino acids. V was pared by 1 base and J by 5 bases, with 3 bases of the junction left unmatched. The germline CDR1 and CDR2 sequences are SGHRS and YFSETQ. CDR3 amino acids: CASSLRDRDTGELFF. DNA for the CDR3: TGCGCCAGCAGCTTGCGGGACAGGGATACCGGGGAGCTGTTTTTT.

Points on this clonotype: The junction differs from germline at one of its ends, possibly a read error. V gene TRBV4-2 combines with J gene TRBJ2-1, with a tentative D call TRBD2 (5 bases). CDR1 and CDR2 from the germline V gene are LGHNA and YNFKEQ. The CDR3 is 18 amino acids. CDR3 residues: CASGQDPNSDLSYNEQFF. The CDR3 region has the DNA TGTGCCAGCGGCCAAGATCCCAATAGCGACTTATCCTACAATGAGCAGTTCTTC.

This chain links TRBV11-2 with TRBJ2-2; TRBD1 might be the D (6 bases). V was clipped by 1 base and J by 9 bases, with 18 bases between them. CDR1 is SGHAT, CDR2 FQNNGV, per germline. This CDR3 region has 16 residues. DNA of the CDR3: TGTGCCAGCAGCTTAGTGCTGGGGGCAAAAACCAGGGAGCTGTTTTTT. This codes for CASSLVLGAKTRELFF. The full variable domain, completed using reference TRBV11-2 and TRBJ2-2, is EAGVAQSPRYKIIEKRQSVAFWCNPISGHATLYWYQQILGQGPKLLIQFQNNGVVDDSQLPKDRFSAERLKGVDSTLKIQPAKLEDSAVYLCASSLVLGAKTRELFFGEGSRLTVL.

Points on this clonotype: This sequence may be a read error, since a much larger clone differs from it by one base. The gene calls are TRBV6-5 and TRBJ1-1; D is possibly TRBD1 (6 bases). The CDR3 has 14 residues. CDR1 and CDR2 (germline): MNHEY, SVGAGI. The CDR3 nucleotides read TGTGCCAGCAGTTACGGGGACATGTTTGGGGAAGCTTTATTT. It encodes CASSYGDMFGEALF.

Details on this clonotype: A junction end diverges from the germline sequence, so it may reflect a read error. The rearrangement joins TRBV29-1 to TRBJ1-5; D not certain. Germline lookup yields CDR1 SQVTM and CDR2 ANQGSEA. This CDR3 spans 13 amino acids. In DNA form, the CDR3 reads TGTATCGTTGCACCAGGTAGCAATCAGCCCCAGCATTTT. Translated, it gives CIVAPGSNQPQHF.

With respect to this clonotype: Likely a read error: the CDR3 ends without its conserved phenylalanine or tryptophan. CDR3 bases: TGCGTCAGCAGCGCCGGGACTAACGGCACAGATACGCAGTATCTT. It yields the protein CVSSAGTNGTDTQYL. The chain couples TRBV11-3 to TRBJ2-3, with 7 bases fitting TRBD2. The CDR3 sequence is 15 residues long. Germline V lookup: CDR1 SGHNT, CDR2 YENEEA.

This clonotype was counted many times. This rearrangement joins TRBV4-1 to TRBJ2-4; TRBD2 might be the D (5 bases). The V and J ends lost 3 bases and 1 base respectively, with 16 bases between them. The CDR3 is 17 amino acids. Germline CDR1 reads MGHRA; CDR2 reads YSYEKL. The CDR3 loop is CASSHPGGYGAKNIQYF. The CDR3 DNA reads as TGCGCCAGCAGCCACCCTGGAGGCTATGGGGCCAAAAACATTCAGTACTTC.

This chain uses TRBV5-6 with TRBJ1-5; D possibly corresponds to TRBD1 (5 bases). Deletions cut 4 bases from V and 3 bases from J, with 11 bases between. Per the germline V gene, CDR1 is SGHDT and CDR2 is YYEEEE. The CDR3 has 14 residues. The CDR3 region is CASSPAGPNQPQHF. DNA of the CDR3: TGTGCCAGCAGCCCGGCGGGGCCCAATCAGCCCCAGCATTTT.

As concerns this clonotype: This may arise from a read error, as a much more abundant clone is one base away. The chain couples TRBV6-6 to TRBJ2-3; D call uncertain. This CDR3 has 13 residues. V shed 9 bases and J shed 8 bases, with 18 bases lying between them. Germline V gene lookup returns CDR1 MNHNY and CDR2 SVGAGI (reference sequence). Here the CDR3 reads CARSPTGSGTQYF. CDR3 coding DNA: TGTGCCAGGAGTCCGACTGGGTCCGGTACGCAGTATTTT.

About this clonotype: A much larger clone lies one base from this, so it may be a read error. The chain carries TRBV6-5 and TRBJ1-1, with TRBD1 identical over 7 bases. Losses at the gene ends were 5 bases for V and 4 bases for J; bases not matched to a gene: 10. CDR1 and CDR2 from the germline V gene are MNHEY and SVGAGI. The CDR3 runs to 15 residues. The CDR3 nucleotides are TGTGCCAGCAGTCGTACCGGGACAGTGGGCACTGAAGCTTTCTTT. Translation: CASSRTGTVGTEAFF.

In the case of this clonotype: A much larger clone lies a single base off, so this may be a read error. This rearrangement joins TRBV10-3 to TRBJ1-5; weak D call: TRBD1 (5 bases). CDR1 ENHRY and CDR2 SYGVKD come from the germline V gene. Trimming removed 6 bases from V and 2 bases from J, with 14 bases in between. The CDR3 spans 15 residues. The DNA for the CDR3 is TGTGCCATCAGCGGGACCTTCGGGGGCAATCAGCCCCAGCATTTT. Translated, it gives CAISGTFGGNQPQHF.

Of note for this clonotype: A much larger clonotype is one base distant, so this may be a read error. The chain uses TRBV6-2 or TRBV6-3 and TRBJ2-7; 14 nucleotides line up with TRBD2. Looked up from germline, CDR1 is MNHEY and CDR2 is SVGEGT. This CDR3 has 15 amino acids. CDR3 in DNA: TGTGCCTGCAGGGAGACCGGACTAGCGGGAGGTGAGCAGTACTTC. This translates into CACRETGLAGGEQYF.

For this clonotype: One junction end does not reproduce the germline sequence, and a read error may be involved. This chain uses TRBV6-6 with TRBJ1-4; 7 positions agree with TRBD1. This CDR3 has 14 amino acids. Per germline, CDR1 MNHNY and CDR2 SVGAGI (reference sequence). The CDR3 DNA follows: TGTGTCAGCAATTGGGACGGGCAGGGGGGAAAACTGTTTTTT. Protein product: CVSNWDGQGGKLFF.

Points on this clonotype: A junction boundary mismatches the germline segment, possibly from a read error. The genes are TRBV29-1 and TRBJ2-3; a weak D match, TRBD2 (5 bases). CDR1 is SQVTM and CDR2 is ANQGSEA in the germline V gene. CDR3 size: 13 residues. CDR3 amino acids: CSAELGGTDTQYF. CDR3 nucleotides: TGCAGCGCTGAACTAGGAGGCACAGATACGCAGTATTTT.

To note about this clonotype: The junction differs from germline at one of its ends, possibly a read error. The chain is built from TRBV11-2 and TRBJ1-6; TRBD1 might be the D (6 bases). CDR3 length: 16 amino acids. Per the germline V gene, CDR1 is SGHAT and CDR2 is FQNNGV. The CDR3 protein is CASSSSGHNYNSRLHF. For the CDR3, the DNA is TGTGCCAGCAGCTCATCGGGACACAACTATAATTCACGCCTCCACTTT.

This clonotype was counted a few times. A much larger clone lies a single base off, so this may be a read error. This chain connects TRBV10-3 to TRBJ2-7, with 8 bases that match TRBD1. Germline values: CDR1 ENHRY, CDR2 SYGVKD. The CDR3 totals 13 residues. The CDR3 coding sequence is TGTGTCGCGGAGGGACAGGATAGCTACGAGCAGTACTTC. Amino acid sequence: CVAEGQDSYEQYF.

A remark on this clonotype: A much bigger clone sits one base away, suggesting this may be a read error. The gene calls are TRBV5-1 and TRBJ2-2; 7 bases align to TRBD1. The CDR3 contains 15 residues. The V gene's germline CDR1 is SGHRS and CDR2 YFSETQ. This CDR3 is CDSSSDPGGTGELFF. The CDR3 nucleotides read TGCGACAGCAGCTCGGATCCAGGGGGCACCGGGGAGCTGTTTTTT.

Remarks on this clonotype: A single base separates this from a much larger clone, so it may be a read error. DNA of the CDR3: TGTACCAGCAGTGAATACGTTCTAGCGGGGGGGCCGGGCCAGTTCTTC. Its protein product is CTSSEYVLAGGPGQFF. The chain links TRBV6-1 to TRBJ2-1, with 12 bases fitting TRBD2. The CDR3 is made up of 16 amino acids. Germline V CDR1 and CDR2: MNHNS, SASEGT.

Remarks on this clonotype: This may arise from a read error, as a much more abundant clone is one base away. V and J are TRBV20-1 and TRBJ2-3; the match to TRBD2 covers 7 bases. CDR1 is DFQATT, CDR2 SNEGSKA, per germline (reference sequence). There are 17 residues in the CDR3. The CDR3 DNA reads as TGCAGTGCTAGGGCCGAGGGAATAGCGGGTAGCACAGATGCGCAGTATTTT. Amino acids: CSARAEGIAGSTDAQYF.

As for this clonotype: The junction and the germline gene differ at one end; a read error may be behind it. The chain recombines TRBV7-9 with TRBJ2-3, with D unclear. CDR1 is SEHNR, CDR2 FQNEAQ, per germline (reference sequence). The CDR3 has 13 amino acids. The CDR3 sequence is CASNQDPADMQYF. Written as DNA, the CDR3 is TGTGCCAGCAACCAGGACCCCGCCGATATGCAGTATTTT.

This clonotype was seen at least ten times. The rearrangement uses TRBV28 and TRBJ2-1; D is unclear. Looked up from germline, CDR1 is MDHEN and CDR2 is SYDVKM. Trimming removed 8 bases from V and 4 bases from J, with 6 bases in between. CDR3 length equals 11 residues. This CDR3 is CASERYNEQFF. In DNA form, the CDR3 reads TGTGCCAGCGAGAGATACAATGAGCAGTTCTTC.